These T cell receptor beta chains were read from a single sample in a study of T cells after yellow fever vaccination. TCRdb ran MiXCR on the 5' RACE reads and lists one entry per CDR3 protein. Seen here are about 74,000 distinct CDR3 sequences, around 6.5% observed once, and the top ten hold about a third. This sample comprised CD8+ T cells sorted from PBMCs, obtained 4 to 6 days after the first yellow fever vaccination. The receptors come from a man aged 18 to 29 who received the YFV17D yellow fever vaccine. Both conserved end residues are part of each CDR3. The order of the fields is D gene, clone size, V gene, J gene, CDR3 protein, CDR3 DNA. A D gene is named only where the DNA matches it firmly. The size of a clone is reported for some rows only, either as once, few or many, or as a class for expanded clones.

.	many	TRBV5-1	TRBJ2-3	CASSSEAIDTQYF	TGCGCCAGCAGCTCGGAGGCCATAGATACGCAGTATTTT
.	.	TRBV20-1	TRBJ2-3	CSASAGTDTQYF	TGCAGTGCTAGCGCCGGTACAGATACGCAGTATTTT
TRBD2	few	TRBV6-1	TRBJ2-3	CASRLLAGSTDTQYF	TGTGCCAGCAGACTCCTAGCGGGGAGCACAGATACGCAGTATTTT
.	many	TRBV7-8	TRBJ2-1	CASSLERRRNEQFF	TGTGCCAGCAGCTTAGAGCGGCGACGCAATGAGCAGTTCTTC
TRBD2	few	TRBV3-1	TRBJ2-3	CASSRRTSSSDTQYF	TGTGCCAGCAGCCGCCGGACTAGCTCCTCGGATACGCAGTATTTT
.	few	TRBV27	TRBJ2-7	CASSLIRGAHEQYF	TGTGCCAGCAGTTTAATCAGGGGAGCTCATGAGCAGTACTTC
.	many	TRBV5-1	TRBJ2-5	CASSLAEGYLTETQYF	TGCGCCAGCAGCTTGGCTGAGGGGTACTTAACAGAGACCCAGTACTTC
.	.	TRBV27	TRBJ1-5	CASSFWMDQPQHF	TGTGCCAGCAGTTTCTGGATGGATCAGCCCCAGCATTTT
.	.	TRBV4-3	TRBJ2-2	CASSQDRWGSHGELFF	TGCGCCAGCAGCCAAGATCGTTGGGGAAGTCACGGGGAGCTGTTTTTT
TRBD2	many	TRBV7-9	TRBJ2-5	CASNLPRLAEETQYF	TGTGCCAGCAACCTTCCCCGACTAGCGGAAGAGACCCAGTACTTC
.	many	TRBV29-1	TRBJ1-2	CSVERVEGYTF	TGCAGCGTTGAACGGGTTGAGGGCTACACCTTC
TRBD2	few	TRBV12-3/TRBV12-4	TRBJ2-5	CASSPRRSGAAGETQYF	TGTGCCAGCAGTCCACGGCGAAGCGGGGCCGCAGGGGAGACCCAGTACTTC
.	few	TRBV28	TRBJ2-6	CASSGGVSGANVLTF	TGTGCCAGCAGTGGAGGTGTATCTGGGGCCAACGTCCTGACTTTC
TRBD1	.	TRBV12-3/TRBV12-4	TRBJ1-1	CASSSAFPGGYTEAFF	TGTGCCAGCAGTTCAGCCTTTCCAGGGGGGTACACTGAAGCTTTCTTT
.	many	TRBV10-2	TRBJ2-5	CASSVPGLEETQYF	TGCGCCAGCAGTGTTCCGGGCTTGGAAGAGACCCAGTACTTC
.	many	TRBV12-3/TRBV12-4	TRBJ2-3	CASSLTTGTDTQYF	TGTGCCAGCAGCTTGACGACGGGAACAGATACGCAGTATTTT
TRBD1	few	TRBV5-1	TRBJ1-4	CASSGGQGAGEKLFF	TGCGCCAGCAGCGGGGGACAGGGGGCAGGGGAAAAACTGTTTTTT
.	.	TRBV6-1	TRBJ2-1	CASSVYVGGEQFF	TGTGCCAGCAGTGTTTATGTCGGCGGTGAGCAGTTCTTC
.	many	TRBV5-1	TRBJ2-7	CASSLEPGAIYEQYF	TGCGCCAGCAGCTTGGAACCGGGGGCGATCTACGAGCAGTACTTC
.	.	TRBV13	TRBJ2-1	CASSYPTESNNEQFF	TGTGCCAGCAGCTATCCGACAGAATCGAACAATGAGCAGTTCTTC
.	.	TRBV25-1	TRBJ2-2	CASSELGKGSPNTGELFF	TGTGCCAGCAGTGAATTGGGGAAGGGGTCCCCGAACACCGGGGAGCTGTTTTTT
.	many	TRBV11-2	TRBJ2-5	CASSLKYSLETQYF	TGTGCCAGCAGCTTAAAGTATAGTCTTGAGACCCAGTACTTC
.	many	TRBV11-2	TRBJ2-1	CASSLDEYEQFF	TGTGCCAGCAGCTTAGATGAGTATGAGCAGTTCTTC
.	.	TRBV5-4	TRBJ2-2	CASSEGRPGELFF	TGTGCCAGCAGCGAAGGACGTCCCGGGGAGCTGTTTTTT
.	.	TRBV5-8	TRBJ2-2	CASSLDLMDTGELFF	TGTGCCAGCAGCTTGGACTTGATGGACACCGGGGAGCTGTTTTTT
.	.	TRBV4-1	TRBJ2-5	CASSQEGKRAETQYF	TGCGCCAGCAGCCAAGAAGGAAAGAGGGCCGAGACCCAGTACTTC
.	.	TRBV29-1	TRBJ1-1	CSVVVGTEAFF	TGCAGCGTTGTTGTTGGGACTGAAGCTTTCTTT
.	few	TRBV12-3/TRBV12-4	TRBJ1-5	CASSNSYSNQPQHF	TGTGCCAGCAGTAACAGTTATAGCAATCAGCCCCAGCATTTT
TRBD2	.	TRBV7-8	TRBJ2-5	CASSGGTSGGAFDETQYF	TGTGCCAGCAGCGGTGGGACTAGCGGGGGGGCTTTCGATGAGACCCAGTACTTC
TRBD2	many	TRBV4-1	TRBJ2-3	CASSQEIAGVLSDETDTQYF	TGCGCCAGCAGCCAAGAAATAGCGGGGGTCCTATCGGACGAAACAGATACGCAGTATTTT
.	few	TRBV6-2/TRBV6-3	TRBJ2-6	CASSRDGYSGANVLTF	TGTGCCAGCAGTCGGGACGGATACTCTGGGGCCAACGTCCTGACTTTC
TRBD2	many	TRBV7-9	TRBJ2-3	CASSRHGLAGRTDTQYF	TGTGCCAGCAGCCGTCACGGACTAGCGGGCCGCACAGATACGCAGTATTTT
.	.	TRBV5-6	TRBJ2-4	CASSTSLAKNIQYF	TGTGCCAGCAGCACGTCCCTAGCCAAAAACATTCAGTACTTC
.	.	TRBV12-3/TRBV12-4	TRBJ2-2	CANRKIRNINTGELFF	TGTGCCAACAGAAAAATTCGGAACATCAACACCGGGGAGCTGTTTTTT
.	.	TRBV10-3	TRBJ1-3	CAADAGNTIYF	TGTGCCGCCGACGCTGGAAACACCATATATTTT
.	medium-sized	TRBV4-3	TRBJ2-1	CASSPGTASYNEQFF	TGCGCCAGCAGCCCTGGGACGGCTTCCTACAATGAGCAGTTCTTC
.	many	TRBV4-1	TRBJ2-2	CASSQGVGGGGELFF	TGCGCCAGCAGCCAAGGGGTAGGGGGAGGCGGGGAGCTGTTTTTT
.	.	TRBV7-8	TRBJ1-5	CASSLGRVGNQPQHF	TGTGCCAGCAGCTTGGGCAGGGTGGGCAATCAGCCCCAGCATTTT
.	few	TRBV6-2/TRBV6-3	TRBJ2-5	CASSYPHWEETQYF	TGTGCCAGCAGTTACCCCCATTGGGAAGAGACCCAGTACTTC
.	few	TRBV7-3	TRBJ2-2	CASSLTGHGELFF	TGTGCCAGCAGCTTAACGGGACACGGGGAGCTGTTTTTT
.	few	TRBV15	TRBJ1-1	CATSTSPNTEAFF	TGTGCCACCAGCACATCTCCGAACACTGAAGCTTTCTTT
.	few	TRBV10-3	TRBJ1-2	CAISESPSGPKNGYTF	TGTGCCATCAGTGAGTCGCCATCAGGACCAAAGAATGGCTACACCTTC
TRBD2	.	TRBV9	TRBJ2-1	CASSPLSGTSVPSSYNEQFF	TGTGCCAGCAGCCCCCTCTCCGGGACTAGCGTTCCGTCGTCCTACAATGAGCAGTTCTTC
TRBD2	few	TRBV29-1	TRBJ2-3	CSVGGAGATSPKDTQYF	TGCAGCGTTGGAGGAGCGGGGGCCACGTCACCGAAAGATACGCAGTATTTT
TRBD2	.	TRBV4-2	TRBJ2-1	CASSQGLGLAGGWGYNEQFF	TGTGCCAGCAGCCAAGGATTGGGACTAGCGGGGGGGTGGGGGTACAATGAGCAGTTCTTC
.	few	TRBV6-2/TRBV6-3	TRBJ2-1	CASSYSIGHSPYNEQFF	TGTGCCAGCAGTTACTCGATAGGGCATAGTCCCTACAATGAGCAGTTCTTC
.	.	TRBV15	TRBJ2-3	CATTGGRGATDTQYF	TGTGCCACCACCGGGGGTCGGGGGGCCACAGATACGCAGTATTTT
.	.	TRBV28	TRBJ2-5	CASSLASPYQETQYF	TGTGCCAGCAGTTTGGCTAGTCCCTACCAAGAGACCCAGTACTTC
TRBD2	few	TRBV4-1	TRBJ2-1	CASSSWTSGSYNEQFF	TGCGCCAGCAGCTCTTGGACTAGCGGCTCCTACAATGAGCAGTTCTTC
.	.	TRBV9	TRBJ1-3	CASSEGGSLSSGNTIYF	TGTGCCAGCAGCGAGGGGGGGTCGCTGAGCTCTGGAAACACCATATATTTT